Listed below are T cell receptor beta chains from one sample, sequenced in a study of early T cells in non-severe SARS-CoV-2 infection. TCRdb itself ran the 5' RACE reads through MiXCR, one entry per CDR3 protein. The sample consists of about 60,000 distinct CDR3 sequences, about 9.8% of them appearing once. The material sequenced was whole blood. The origin of the receptors is an adult who was a healthcare worker with PCR-confirmed SARS-CoV-2 infection or an uninfected control (not recorded which). CDR3s include the opening cysteine and the closing phenylalanine or tryptophan. A D gene is named only where the DNA matches it firmly. Expanded clones get a size class; other rows say once, few or many, or leave the size out.

>10|few|.|TRBV28|TRBJ2-1
TGTGCCAGCAGTTTAGAGGAGCAGTTCTTC
CASSLEEQFF
>13|few|TRBD1|TRBV2|TRBJ1-2
TGTGCCAGCAGTGGGGACAGGGGGCCTGGCTACACCTTC
CASSGDRGPGYTF
>13|.|.|TRBV7-6|TRBJ2-2
TGTGCCAGCAGCTTAGAGGAGTTCGGGGAGCTGTTTTTT
CASSLEEFGELFF
>16|many|TRBD2|TRBV7-9|TRBJ2-2
TGTGCCAGCAGCTCGCAGCGGGAGGGCCCCACCGGGGAGCTGTTTTTT
CASSSQREGPTGELFF
>16|many|TRBD2|TRBV20-1|TRBJ2-1
TGCAGTGCTAGAGTACTCCTAGCGGGCAAACCTAATGAGCAGTTCTTC
CSARVLLAGKPNEQFF
>16|medium-sized|TRBD1|TRBV28|TRBJ2-7
TGTGCCAGCAGTACGGGGACAGGGGTCGCGGGGGACGAGCAGTACTTC
CASSTGTGVAGDEQYF
>13|few|.|TRBV7-9|TRBJ2-3
TGTGCCAGCAGCTTAGCGTGGGCAGATACGCAGTATTTT
CASSLAWADTQYF
>12|.|.|TRBV2|TRBJ2-1
TGTGCCAGCTCCCCCGACGCGAATGAGCAGTTCTTC
CASSPDANEQFF
>16|few|.|TRBV25-1|TRBJ2-3
TGTGCCAGCAGTGAAGAGGAAGGGGGGGGTTTGGATACGCAGTATTTT
CASSEEEGGGLDTQYF
>15|many|TRBD1|TRBV7-2|TRBJ1-5
TGTGCCAGCAGCCGTCTCGGACAGGGCAATCAGCCCCAGCATTTT
CASSRLGQGNQPQHF
>14|.|TRBD2|TRBV20-1|TRBJ2-3
TGCAGTGCGCGAAGGGAGGGCCGATGGGATACGCAGTATTTT
CSARREGRWDTQYF
>13|many|.|TRBV7-2|TRBJ2-1
TGTGCCAGCAGCTTAGAGGTTTACAATGAGCAGTTCTTC
CASSLEVYNEQFF
>14|many|TRBD1|TRBV5-1|TRBJ2-1
TGCGCCAGCAGCCCTGGACAGGAACAAAATGAGCAGTTCTTC
CASSPGQEQNEQFF
>15|.|TRBD1|TRBV11-2|TRBJ2-6
TGTGCCAGCAGCATTGACAGGGCTGGGGCCAACGTCCTGACTTTC
CASSIDRAGANVLTF
>14|many|.|TRBV4-3|TRBJ2-5
TGCGCCAGCAGCCAAGGCAGGTACCAAGAGACCCAGTACTTC
CASSQGRYQETQYF
>17|many|.|TRBV27|TRBJ2-6
TGTGCCAGCACCCGGTGGCAGGGGAGCTCTGGGGCCAACGTCCTGACTTTC
CASTRWQGSSGANVLTF
>15|many|.|TRBV2|TRBJ2-7
TGTGCCAGCAGTGGACAGACCCGCAGGGTGGAGGAGCAGTACTTC
CASSGQTRRVEEQYF
>14|few|.|TRBV19|TRBJ1-1
TGTGCCACCACTCACGGAGGGCTGAACACTGAAGCTTTCTTT
CATTHGGLNTEAFF
>15|many|TRBD2|TRBV5-1|TRBJ2-7
TGCGCCAGCAGCTTTACGGGGGGTCACTCCTACGAGCAGTACTTC
CASSFTGGHSYEQYF
>12|many|.|TRBV28|TRBJ2-7
TGTGCCAGCAGTGCTTTCGGGCACGAGCAGTACTTC
CASSAFGHEQYF
>15|many|TRBD1|TRBV11-2|TRBJ2-1
TGTGCCAGCAGCTCGAGGACAGGGGGCGGAAATGAGCAGTTCTTC
CASSSRTGGGNEQFF
>15|many|.|TRBV7-9|TRBJ2-1
TGTGCCAGCAGCTTAGGGACGGTCTCCTACAATGAGCAGTTCTTC
CASSLGTVSYNEQFF
>15|.|TRBD1|TRBV5-1|TRBJ2-2
TGCGCCAGCTCGGGACAGTCAAACCTAGGCGGGGAGCTGTTTTTT
CASSGQSNLGGELFF
>15|many|.|TRBV7-6|TRBJ2-5
TGTGCCAGCAGCTCTCGAGGGAAGGATCGAGAGACCCAGTACTTC
CASSSRGKDRETQYF
>12|.|.|TRBV28|TRBJ1-2
TGTGCGGTGGCTGGCCGTAACTATGGCTACACCTTC
CAVAGRNYGYTF
>17|many|TRBD2|TRBV19|TRBJ2-5
TGTGCCAGTAGTATTACGGCTAGCGGGAGCCGGGGGGAGACCCAGTACTTC
CASSITASGSRGETQYF
>14|.|.|TRBV5-4|TRBJ2-2
TGTGCCAGCAGCTTGAGGCAGGGGGGCGGGGAGCTGTTTTTT
CASSLRQGGGELFF
>15|many|.|TRBV4-1|TRBJ1-1
TGCGCCAGCAGCCAACCCACTAAGGGCAACACTGAAGCTTTCTTT
CASSQPTKGNTEAFF
>15|few|.|TRBV29-1|TRBJ2-4
TGCAGCGTTGCCCTCGGGGGAACGGGGGAAAACATTCAGTACTTC
CSVALGGTGENIQYF
>16|many|.|TRBV7-9|TRBJ1-5
TGTGCCAGCAGCTATACGGGTAGGGGTAGCAATCAGCCCCAGCATTTT
CASSYTGRGSNQPQHF
>15|.|TRBD2|TRBV10-3|TRBJ2-1
TGTGCCATCACCGAAAGCCTAGCGGGGGACAATGAGCAGTTCTTC
CAITESLAGDNEQFF
>13|.|.|TRBV7-6|TRBJ2-1
TGTGCCAGCAGCCTAACCTCCTACAATGAGCAGTTCTTC
CASSLTSYNEQFF
>14|.|.|TRBV12-3/TRBV12-4|TRBJ2-2
TGTGCCAGCAGCTTTGCACAGGGCACCGGGGAGCTGTTTTTT
CASSFAQGTGELFF
>13|few|.|TRBV6-5|TRBJ2-2
TGTGCCAGCAAGGGTCGTCTAACCGGGGAGCTGTTTTTT
CASKGRLTGELFF
>13|many|TRBD1|TRBV5-1|TRBJ1-1
TGCGCCAGCAGCTGGTCGGGACAGTTAGAAGCTTTCTTT
CASSWSGQLEAFF
>15|many|.|TRBV7-8|TRBJ2-3
TGTGCCAGCAGCTTAATCCGGGGGCTCACAGATACGCAGTATTTT
CASSLIRGLTDTQYF
>16|.|TRBD2|TRBV14|TRBJ2-7
TGTGCCAGCAGCCAAGTGCTAGCGGGACCGCCCTACGAGCAGTACTTC
CASSQVLAGPPYEQYF
>14|few|TRBD1|TRBV12-3/TRBV12-4|TRBJ2-7
TGTGCCAGCAGCACAGACAGGGGAGAGAGCGAGCAGTACTTC
CASSTDRGESEQYF
>14|few|TRBD2|TRBV7-2|TRBJ2-5
TGTGCCAGCAGCGTTACTAGCGGGCGAGAGACCCAGTACTTC
CASSVTSGRETQYF
>17|few|TRBD2|TRBV5-4|TRBJ2-1
TGTGCCAGCAGCTCCCTCGGACGCGGGAGCTCCTACAATGAGCAGTTCTTC
CASSSLGRGSSYNEQFF
>17|.|TRBD2|TRBV4-1|TRBJ2-1
TGCGCCAGCAGCCAAGATACTAGCGGGAGGGCCTCCAATGAGCAGTTCTTC
CASSQDTSGRASNEQFF
>12|many|.|TRBV7-9|TRBJ1-4
TGTGCCAGCAGCCCGGGAGAGGAAAAACTGTTTTTT
CASSPGEEKLFF
>12|.|.|TRBV29-1|TRBJ1-4
TGCAGCGTTGAGGATCCAAGGGGAAAACTGTTTTTT
CSVEDPRGKLFF
>14|many|TRBD2|TRBV6-6|TRBJ2-2
TGTGCCAGCAAGCGGGAGGGTGACACCGGGGAGCTGTTTTTT
CASKREGDTGELFF
>13|many|.|TRBV20-1|TRBJ2-1
TGCAGTGCTGTAGGAGCGGGTTACAATGAGCAGTTCTTC
CSAVGAGYNEQFF
>15|.|TRBD2|TRBV7-2|TRBJ2-7
TGTGCCAGCAGCTCTATTGCTAGCGGGAGTAACGAGCAGTACTTC
CASSSIASGSNEQYF
>14|many|.|TRBV29-1|TRBJ2-7
TGCAGCGTTGAAATACGAGGGGCCTTATACGAGCAGTACTTC
CSVEIRGALYEQYF